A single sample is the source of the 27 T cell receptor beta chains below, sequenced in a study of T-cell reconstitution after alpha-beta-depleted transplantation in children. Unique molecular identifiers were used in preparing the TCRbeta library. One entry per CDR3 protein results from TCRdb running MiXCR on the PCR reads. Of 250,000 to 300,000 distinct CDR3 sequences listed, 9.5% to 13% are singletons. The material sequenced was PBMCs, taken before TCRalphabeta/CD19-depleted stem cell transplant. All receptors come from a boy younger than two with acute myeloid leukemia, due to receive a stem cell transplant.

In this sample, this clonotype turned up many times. The CDR3 sequence is CASSLEQANYGYTF. The DNA for the CDR3 is TGCGCCAGCAGCTTGGAACAGGCTAACTATGGCTACACCTTC. The genes are TRBV5-1 and TRBJ1-2; tentatively, D is TRBD1 (5 bases). Deletions cut 0 bases from V and 0 bases from J, with 6 bases between. The germline CDR1 and CDR2 sequences are SGHRS and YFSETQ. This CDR3 has 14 residues.

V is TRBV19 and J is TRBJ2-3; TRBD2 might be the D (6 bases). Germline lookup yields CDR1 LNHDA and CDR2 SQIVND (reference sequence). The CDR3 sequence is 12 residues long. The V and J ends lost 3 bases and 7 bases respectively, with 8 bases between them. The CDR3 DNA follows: TGTGCCAGTAGTATCGGGGGAAATACGCAGTATTTT. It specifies CASSIGGNTQYF.

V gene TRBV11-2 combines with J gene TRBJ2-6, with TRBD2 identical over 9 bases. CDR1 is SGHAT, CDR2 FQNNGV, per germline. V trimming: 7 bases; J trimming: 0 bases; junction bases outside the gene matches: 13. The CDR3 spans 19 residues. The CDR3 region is CASTLRSGLAISGANVLTF. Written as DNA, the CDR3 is TGTGCCAGCACCCTACGTTCAGGACTAGCGATCTCTGGGGCCAACGTCCTGACTTTC.

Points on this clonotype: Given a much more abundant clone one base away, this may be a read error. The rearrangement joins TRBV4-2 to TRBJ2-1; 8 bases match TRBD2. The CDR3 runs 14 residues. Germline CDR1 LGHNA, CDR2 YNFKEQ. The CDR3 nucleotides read TGTGCCATCAGCTCGGGACTAGTAGTCAATGAGCAGTTCTTC. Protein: CAISSGLVVNEQFF.

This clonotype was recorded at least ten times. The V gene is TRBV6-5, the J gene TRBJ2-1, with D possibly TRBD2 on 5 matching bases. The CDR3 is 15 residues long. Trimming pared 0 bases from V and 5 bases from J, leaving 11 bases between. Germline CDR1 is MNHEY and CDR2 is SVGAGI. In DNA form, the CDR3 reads TGTGCCAGCAGTTACTCGAGCCTAGCAGACAATGAGCAGTTCTTC. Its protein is CASSYSSLADNEQFF.

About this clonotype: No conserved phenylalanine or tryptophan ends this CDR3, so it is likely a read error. The CDR3 nucleotides read TGTGCCAGCAGCTTGTTACGGGGGGAATACGAGCAGTACTCC. Its translation: CASSLLRGEYEQYS. The chain uses TRBV5-6 and TRBJ2-7; TRBD2 agrees at 7 bases. CDR1 SGHDT and CDR2 YYEEEE come from the germline V gene. The V segment lost 1 base and the J segment 4 bases; nucleotides outside the gene matches: 5. The CDR3 is 14 residues long.

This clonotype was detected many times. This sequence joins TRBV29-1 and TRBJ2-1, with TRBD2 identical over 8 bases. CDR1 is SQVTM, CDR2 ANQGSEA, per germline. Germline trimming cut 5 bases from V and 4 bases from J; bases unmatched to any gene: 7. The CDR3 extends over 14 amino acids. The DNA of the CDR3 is TGCAGCGTTCTTGGAGCGGGAGTTTACAATGAGCAGTTCTTC. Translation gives CSVLGAGVYNEQFF.

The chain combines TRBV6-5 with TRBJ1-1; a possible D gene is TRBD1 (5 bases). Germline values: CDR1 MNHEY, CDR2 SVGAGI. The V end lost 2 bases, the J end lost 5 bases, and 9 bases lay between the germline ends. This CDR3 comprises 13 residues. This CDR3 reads CASSYTGQTEAFF. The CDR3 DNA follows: TGTGCCAGCAGTTACACAGGTCAGACTGAAGCTTTCTTT.

The CDR3 nucleotides are TGCAGTGCTAGAGATGTTCCAGGTGGTATGACCTACAATGAGCAGTTCTTC. Amino acids: CSARDVPGGMTYNEQFF. V gene TRBV20-1 combines with J gene TRBJ2-1; D remains unclear. V gave up 0 bases and J gave up 2 bases, with 17 bases separating them. This CDR3 is built from 17 residues. Germline V gene lookup returns CDR1 DFQATT and CDR2 SNEGSKA (reference sequence).

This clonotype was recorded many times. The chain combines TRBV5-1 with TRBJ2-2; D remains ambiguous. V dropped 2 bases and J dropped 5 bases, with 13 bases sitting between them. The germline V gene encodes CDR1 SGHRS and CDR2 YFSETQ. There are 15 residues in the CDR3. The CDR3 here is CASSFPEPGTGELFF. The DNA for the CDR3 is TGCGCCAGCAGCTTCCCCGAACCTGGTACCGGGGAGCTGTTTTTT.

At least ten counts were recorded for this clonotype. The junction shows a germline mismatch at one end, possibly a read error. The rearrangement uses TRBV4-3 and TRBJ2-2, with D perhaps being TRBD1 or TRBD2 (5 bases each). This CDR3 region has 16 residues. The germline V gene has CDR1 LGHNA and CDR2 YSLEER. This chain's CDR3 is CASNQDPGRNTGELFF. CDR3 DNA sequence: TGCGCCAGCAACCAAGATCCGGGGCGGAACACCGGGGAGCTGTTTTTT.

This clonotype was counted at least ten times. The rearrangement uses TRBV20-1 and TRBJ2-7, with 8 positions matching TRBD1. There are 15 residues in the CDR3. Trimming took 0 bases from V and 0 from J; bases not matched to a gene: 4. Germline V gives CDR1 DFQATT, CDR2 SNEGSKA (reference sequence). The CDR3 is CSARDTGTGSYEQYF. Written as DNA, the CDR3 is TGCAGTGCTAGAGACACCGGGACAGGCTCCTACGAGCAGTACTTC.

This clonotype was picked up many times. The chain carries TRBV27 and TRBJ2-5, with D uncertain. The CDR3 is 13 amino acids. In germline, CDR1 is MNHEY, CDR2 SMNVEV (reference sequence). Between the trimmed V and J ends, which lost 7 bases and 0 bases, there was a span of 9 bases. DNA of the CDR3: TGTGCCAGCATAAGGTTGTACCAAGAGACCCAGTACTTC. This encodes CASIRLYQETQYF.

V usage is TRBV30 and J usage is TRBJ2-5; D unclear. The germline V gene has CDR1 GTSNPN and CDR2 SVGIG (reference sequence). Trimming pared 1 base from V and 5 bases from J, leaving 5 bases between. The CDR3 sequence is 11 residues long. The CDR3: CAWSARETQYF. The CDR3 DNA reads TGTGCCTGGAGTGCTCGGGAGACCCAGTACTTC.

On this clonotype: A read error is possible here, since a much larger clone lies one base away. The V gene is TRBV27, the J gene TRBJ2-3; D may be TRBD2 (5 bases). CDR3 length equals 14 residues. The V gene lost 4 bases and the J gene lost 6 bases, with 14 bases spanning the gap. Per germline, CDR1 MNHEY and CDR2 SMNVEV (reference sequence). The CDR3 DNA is TGTGCCAGCAGTTGGGCCGGGATAGGGGATACGCAGTATTTT. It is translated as CASSWAGIGDTQYF.

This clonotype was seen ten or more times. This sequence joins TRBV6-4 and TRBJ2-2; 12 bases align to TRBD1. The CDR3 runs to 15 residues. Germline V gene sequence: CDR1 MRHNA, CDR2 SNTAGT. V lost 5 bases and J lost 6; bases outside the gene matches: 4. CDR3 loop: CASSPGQGAAGELFF. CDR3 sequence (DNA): TGTGCCAGCAGTCCGGGACAGGGGGCCGCCGGGGAGCTGTTTTTT.

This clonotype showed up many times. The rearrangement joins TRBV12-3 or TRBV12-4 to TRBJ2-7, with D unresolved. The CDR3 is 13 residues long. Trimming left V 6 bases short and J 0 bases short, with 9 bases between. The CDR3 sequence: CASRQTPSYEQYF. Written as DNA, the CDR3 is TGTGCCAGCAGACAGACCCCCTCCTACGAGCAGTACTTC.

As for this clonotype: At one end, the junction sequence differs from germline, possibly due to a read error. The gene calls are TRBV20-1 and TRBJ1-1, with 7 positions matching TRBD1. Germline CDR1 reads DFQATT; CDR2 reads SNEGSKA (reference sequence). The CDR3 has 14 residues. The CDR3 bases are TGCGGTGCTAGAGGGGGCGGGGTGAACACTGAAGCTTTCTTT. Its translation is CGARGGGVNTEAFF.

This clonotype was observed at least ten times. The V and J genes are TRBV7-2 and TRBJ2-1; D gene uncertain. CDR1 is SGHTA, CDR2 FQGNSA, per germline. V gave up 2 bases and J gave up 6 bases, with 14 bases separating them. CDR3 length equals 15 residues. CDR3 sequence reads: CASSLRLRLGNEQFF. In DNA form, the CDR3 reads TGTGCCAGCAGCTTACGTCTGAGGCTCGGCAATGAGCAGTTCTTC.

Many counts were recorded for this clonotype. CDR3 amino acids: CASSFIAGGKTEAFF. The CDR3 nucleotides are TGTGCCAGCAGTTTTATCGCCGGGGGGAAGACTGAAGCTTTCTTT. The chain carries TRBV12-3 or TRBV12-4 and TRBJ1-1; tentatively, D is TRBD1 (5 bases). Trimming cost V 3 bases and J 5 bases, with 16 bases left between them. The CDR3 covers 15 residues.

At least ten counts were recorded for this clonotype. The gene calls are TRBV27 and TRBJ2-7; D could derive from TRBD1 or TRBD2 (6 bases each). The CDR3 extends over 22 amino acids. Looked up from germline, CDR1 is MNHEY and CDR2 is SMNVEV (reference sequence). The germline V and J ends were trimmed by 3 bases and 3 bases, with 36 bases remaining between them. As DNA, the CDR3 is TGTGCCAGCAGTTTCCGGAAATACAGGGCCCTAGCGCGGGAATCGATCTTCTACGAGCAGTACTTC. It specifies CASSFRKYRALARESIFYEQYF.

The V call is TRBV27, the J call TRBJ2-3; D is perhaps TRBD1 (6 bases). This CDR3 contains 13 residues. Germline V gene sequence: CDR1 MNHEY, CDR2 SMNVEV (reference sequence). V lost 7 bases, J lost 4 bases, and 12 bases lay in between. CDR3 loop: CASTLRGSDTQYF. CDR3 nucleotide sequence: TGTGCCAGCACTCTAAGGGGGTCAGATACGCAGTATTTT.

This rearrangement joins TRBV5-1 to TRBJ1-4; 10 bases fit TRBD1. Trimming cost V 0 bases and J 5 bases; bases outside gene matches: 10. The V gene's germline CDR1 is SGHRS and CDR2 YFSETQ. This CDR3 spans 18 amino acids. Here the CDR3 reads CASSLDATGGFKNEKLFF. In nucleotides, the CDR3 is TGCGCCAGCAGCTTGGACGCGACAGGGGGCTTTAAGAATGAAAAACTGTTTTTT. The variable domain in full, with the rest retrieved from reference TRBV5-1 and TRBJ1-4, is KAGVTQTPRYLIKTRGQQVTLSCSPISGHRSVSWYQQTPGQGLQFLFEYFSETQRNKGNFPGRFSGRQFSNSRSEMNVSTLELGDSALYLCASSLDATGGFKNEKLFFGSGTQLSVL.

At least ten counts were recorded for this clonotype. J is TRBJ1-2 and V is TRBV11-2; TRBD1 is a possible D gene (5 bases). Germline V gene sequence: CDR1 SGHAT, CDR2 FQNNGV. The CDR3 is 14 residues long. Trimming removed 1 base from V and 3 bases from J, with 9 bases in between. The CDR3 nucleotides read TGTGCCAGCAGCTTAGTGGGGCCATACTATGGCTACACCTTC. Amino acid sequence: CASSLVGPYYGYTF.

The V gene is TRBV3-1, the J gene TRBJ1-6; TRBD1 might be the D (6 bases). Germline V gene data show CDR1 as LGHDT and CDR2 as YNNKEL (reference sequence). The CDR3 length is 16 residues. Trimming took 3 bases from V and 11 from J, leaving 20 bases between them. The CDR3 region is CASSHYQGQGAAPLHF. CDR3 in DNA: TGTGCCAGCAGCCATTATCAGGGGCAGGGTGCGGCACCCCTCCACTTT.

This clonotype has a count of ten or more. The CDR3 region has the DNA TGTGCCATCAGTGACGGGATTCAAGAGACCCAGTACTTC. It encodes CAISDGIQETQYF. V gene TRBV10-3 combines with J gene TRBJ2-5; D might be TRBD2 (5 bases). V shed 3 bases and J shed 2 bases, with 7 bases lying between them. The CDR3 is 13 amino acids. The germline V gene has CDR1 ENHRY and CDR2 SYGVKD.

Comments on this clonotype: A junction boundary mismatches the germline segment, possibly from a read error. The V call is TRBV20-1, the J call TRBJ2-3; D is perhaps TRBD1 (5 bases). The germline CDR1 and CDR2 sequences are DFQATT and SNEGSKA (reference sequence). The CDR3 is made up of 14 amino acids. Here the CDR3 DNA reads TGCAGTGCCCACAACCCCAGGGCCACATATACGCAGTATTTT. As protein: CSAHNPRATYTQYF.